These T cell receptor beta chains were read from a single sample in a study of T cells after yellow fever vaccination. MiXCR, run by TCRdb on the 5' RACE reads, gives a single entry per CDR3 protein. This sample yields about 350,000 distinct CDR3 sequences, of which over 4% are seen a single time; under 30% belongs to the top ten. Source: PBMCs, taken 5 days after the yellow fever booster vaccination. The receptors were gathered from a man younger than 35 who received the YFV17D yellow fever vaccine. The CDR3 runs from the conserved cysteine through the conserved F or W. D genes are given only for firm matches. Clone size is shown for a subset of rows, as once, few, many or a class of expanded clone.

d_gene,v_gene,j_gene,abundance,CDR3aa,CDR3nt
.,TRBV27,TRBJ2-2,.,CASSPGGASPPGELFF,TGTGCCAGCAGCCCCGGGGGAGCCAGCCCACCCGGGGAGCTGTTTTTT
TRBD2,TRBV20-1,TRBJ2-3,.,CSARTSGGARDTQYF,TGCAGTGCAAGGACTAGCGGGGGGGCTCGTGATACGCAGTATTTT
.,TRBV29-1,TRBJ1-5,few,CSVGEGLSSNQPQHF,TGCAGCGTTGGGGAAGGGTTGAGTAGCAATCAGCCCCAGCATTTT
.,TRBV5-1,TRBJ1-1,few,CATRGSPGEFLEAFF,TGCGCCACCAGAGGGTCGCCGGGGGAATTCCTTGAAGCTTTCTTT
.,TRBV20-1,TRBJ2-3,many,CSARRGSTDTQYF,TGCAGTGCTAGAAGAGGGAGCACAGATACGCAGTATTTT
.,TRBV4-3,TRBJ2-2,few,CASSQGLYGGTGELFF,TGCGCCAGCAGCCAAGGTTTATACGGCGGGACCGGGGAGCTGTTTTTT
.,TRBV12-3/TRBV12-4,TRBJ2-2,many,CASSFGQGRDTGELFF,TGTGCCAGCAGTTTTGGGCAGGGTAGGGACACCGGGGAGCTGTTTTTT
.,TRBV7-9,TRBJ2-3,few,CASSLQGSADTQYF,TGTGCCAGCAGCCTACAGGGTTCCGCAGATACGCAGTATTTT
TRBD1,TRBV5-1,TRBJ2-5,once,CASSSQGARQTQYF,TGCGCCAGCAGCTCTCAGGGGGCGCGTCAGACCCAGTACTTC
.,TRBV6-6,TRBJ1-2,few,CASRTFGNGYTF,TGTGCCAGCAGGACTTTCGGGAATGGCTACACCTTC
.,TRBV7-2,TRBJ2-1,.,CASSSQPGSSYNEQFF,TGTGCCAGCAGCTCACAGCCGGGGAGCTCCTACAATGAGCAGTTCTTC
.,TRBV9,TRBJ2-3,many,CASRKGGSTDTQYF,TGTGCCAGCAGAAAGGGTGGCAGCACAGATACGCAGTATTTT
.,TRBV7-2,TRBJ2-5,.,CASSFQGSGETQYF,TGTGCCAGCAGCTTCCAGGGTAGCGGAGAGACCCAGTACTTC